The rows below give T cell receptor beta chains drawn from one sample of a study of tumor-infiltrating lymphocytes in primary liver carcinoma. Using its own MiXCR run on the multiplex PCR reads, TCRdb lists one record per CDR3 protein. This table has over 100,000 distinct CDR3 sequences, nearly 70% appearing once. Sequencing was carried out using tumor-adjacent normal liver tissue. These receptor sequences come from a woman aged 60 to 75 with primary liver carcinoma and hepatitis B virus infection. The CDR3 runs from the conserved cysteine through the conserved F or W. Each record gives: CDR3 protein, CDR3 DNA, D gene, V gene, clone size, J gene. The D gene is left open where the match is weak. Not every row has a clone size; where given, it reads once, few, many or a size class.

CASTQTGGKNIQYF	TGTGCCAGCACCCAGACAGGGGGCAAAAACATTCAGTACTTC	TRBD1	TRBV12-3/TRBV12-4	many	TRBJ2-4
CASSEGSRGGYEQYF	TGTGCAAGCAGTGAAGGTAGCAGGGGGGGCTACGAGCAGTACTTC	NA	TRBV6-1	once	TRBJ2-7
CASSLIGLAGVIEQFF	TGTGCCAGCAGTTTAATTGGGCTAGCGGGAGTCATTGAGCAGTTCTTC	TRBD2	TRBV12-3/TRBV12-4	NA	TRBJ2-1
CASGGNSYDQYF	TGTGCCAGCGGAGGTAACTCCTACGATCAGTACTTC	NA	TRBV11-2	NA	TRBJ2-7
CASSPGQREYF	TGTGCCAGCAGTCCCGGACAGAGGGAGTACTTC	NA	TRBV28	many	TRBJ2-7
CASSQSGSRNETHYF	TGTGCCAGTTCTCAGAGCGGGAGCCGAAACGAGACCCACTACTTC	TRBD2	TRBV6-2/TRBV6-3	NA	TRBJ2-5
CASSQEGGRTRGLFF	TGCGCCAGCAGCCAAGAAGGCGGGAGAACCCGGGGGCTGTTTTTT	TRBD2	TRBV4-1	NA	TRBJ2-2
CASSSPLVAGADEQFF	TGTGCCAGCAGTTCCCCCTTGGTAGCGGGAGCGGATGAGCAGTTCTTC	TRBD2	TRBV28	few	TRBJ2-1
CAWDYGYNEQFF	TGTGCCTGGGACTACGGGTACAATGAGCAGTTCTTC	NA	TRBV30	many	TRBJ2-1
CASSSPQDRTYKQYF	TGCGCCAGCAGCTCACCCCAGGACAGGACCTACAAGCAGTACTTC	TRBD1	TRBV5-1	NA	TRBJ2-7
CASSELGRSRAFF	TGTGCCAGCAGTGAATTGGGCCGATCTAGGGCTTTCTTT	NA	TRBV25-1	few	TRBJ1-1
CVSSSILDASGFEQYF	TGTGTCAGCAGCTCTATATTGGACGCTAGCGGATTCGAGCAGTACTTC	TRBD2	TRBV11-2	NA	TRBJ2-7
CASSYGGLAVQNIQYF	TGTGCCAGCAGTTACGGGGGACTAGCGGTTCAAAACATTCAGTACTTC	TRBD2	TRBV6-6	many	TRBJ2-4
CASSWTAANEKLFF	TGTGCCAGCAGTTGGACGGCAGCTAATGAAAAACTGTTTTTT	NA	TRBV6-5	NA	TRBJ1-4
CASSIRGSSGANVLTF	TGTGCCAGTAGTATCCGGGGGAGCTCTGGGGCCAACGTCCTGACTTTC	NA	TRBV19	once	TRBJ2-6
CASSIGVEQYF	TGTGCCAGCAGCATAGGGGTCGAGCAGTACTTC	NA	TRBV6-2/TRBV6-3	NA	TRBJ2-7
CVSRNHGQGNQPQHF	TGTGTCAGCAGAAATCACGGGCAGGGTAATCAGCCCCAGCATTTT	NA	TRBV28	NA	TRBJ1-5
CASSSREGAWEQYF	TGTGCCAGCAGTTCCCGGGAGGGGGCTTGGGAGCAGTACTTC	NA	TRBV6-6	many	TRBJ2-7
CATGAVEDFGNEQFF	TGTGCCACCGGGGCAGTCGAAGACTTCGGCAATGAGCAGTTTTTC	NA	TRBV6-1	NA	TRBJ2-1